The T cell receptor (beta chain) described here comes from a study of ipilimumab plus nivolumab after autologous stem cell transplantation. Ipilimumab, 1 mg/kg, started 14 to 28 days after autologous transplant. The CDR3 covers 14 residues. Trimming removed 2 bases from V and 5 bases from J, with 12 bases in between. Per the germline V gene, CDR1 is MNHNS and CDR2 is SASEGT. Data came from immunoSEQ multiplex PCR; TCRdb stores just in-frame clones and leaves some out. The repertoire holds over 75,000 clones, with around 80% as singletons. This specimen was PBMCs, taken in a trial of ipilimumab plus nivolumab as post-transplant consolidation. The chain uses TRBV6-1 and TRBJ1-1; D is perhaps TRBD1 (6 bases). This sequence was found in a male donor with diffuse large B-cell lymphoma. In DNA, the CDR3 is TGTGCCAGCAGTGAAAACAGGGTGGGGACTGAAGCTTTCTTT. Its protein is CASSENRVGTEAFF.